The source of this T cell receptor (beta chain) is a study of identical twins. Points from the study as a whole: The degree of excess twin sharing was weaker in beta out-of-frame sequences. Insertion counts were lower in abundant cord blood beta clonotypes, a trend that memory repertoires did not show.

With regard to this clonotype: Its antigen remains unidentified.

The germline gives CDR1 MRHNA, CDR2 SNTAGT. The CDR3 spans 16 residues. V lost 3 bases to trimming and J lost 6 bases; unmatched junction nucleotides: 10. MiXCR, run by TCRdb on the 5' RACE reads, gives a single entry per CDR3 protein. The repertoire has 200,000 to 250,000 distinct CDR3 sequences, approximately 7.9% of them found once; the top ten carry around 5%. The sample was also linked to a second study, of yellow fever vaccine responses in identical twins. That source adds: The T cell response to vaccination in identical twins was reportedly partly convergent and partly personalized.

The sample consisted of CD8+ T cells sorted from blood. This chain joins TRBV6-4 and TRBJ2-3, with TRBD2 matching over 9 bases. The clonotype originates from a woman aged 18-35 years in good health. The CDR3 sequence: CASSERAAGGHDTQYF. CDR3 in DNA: TGTGCCAGCAGTGAACGGGCAGCGGGGGGCCACGATACGCAGTATTTT.